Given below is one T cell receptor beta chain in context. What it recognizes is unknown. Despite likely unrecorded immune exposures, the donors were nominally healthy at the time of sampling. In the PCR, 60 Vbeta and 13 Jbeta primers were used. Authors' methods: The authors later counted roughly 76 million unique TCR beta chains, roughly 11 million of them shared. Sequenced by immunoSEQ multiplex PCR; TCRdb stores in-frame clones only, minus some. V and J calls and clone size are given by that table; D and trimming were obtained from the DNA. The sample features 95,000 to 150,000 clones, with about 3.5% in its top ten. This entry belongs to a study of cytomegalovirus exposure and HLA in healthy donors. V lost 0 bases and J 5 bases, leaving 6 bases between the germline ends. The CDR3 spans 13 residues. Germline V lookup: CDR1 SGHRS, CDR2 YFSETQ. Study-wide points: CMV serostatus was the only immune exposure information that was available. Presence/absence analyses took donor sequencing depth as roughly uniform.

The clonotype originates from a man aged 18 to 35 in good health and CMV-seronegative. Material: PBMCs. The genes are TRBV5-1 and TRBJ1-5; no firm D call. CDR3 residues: CASSLAPDQPQHF. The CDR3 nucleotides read TGCGCCAGCAGCTTGGCGCCGGATCAGCCCCAGCATTTT.